This entry lists 3 T cell receptor beta chains sequenced from one sample in a study of blood T cell repertoires in COVID-19 (dated by TCRdb to 2018 to 2020). Preparation of the library involved the immunoSEQ multiplex PCR assay. TCRdb mirrors the immuneACCESS table, restricted to in-frame sequences. Some clones are absent from its copies; in checked studies, under half trace to an unresolved V gene, and the reason for the others is unknown. This sample is represented by some 260,000 clones; roughly 88% of them were singletons. The ten top clones hold about 0.74% of the sample. The specimen sequenced was peripheral blood. These TCRs come from a woman aged 25 to 45 with acute or convalescent COVID-19.

The rearrangement uses TRBV5-4 and TRBJ1-3; 7 bases line up with TRBD1. Trimming at V came to 4 bases and at J to 2 bases, leaving 6 bases not matched to a gene. Germline V gene lookup returns CDR1 SGHNT and CDR2 YYREEE (reference sequence). The CDR3 runs to 15 residues. In DNA, the CDR3 is TGTGCCAGCAGCACAGACAGGGTAACTGGAAACACCATATATTTT. Its protein is CASSTDRVTGNTIYF.

The chain carries TRBV11-3 and TRBJ2-7, with D possibly TRBD2 on 6 matching bases. The CDR3 covers 15 residues. Trimming took 5 bases from V and 2 from J, leaving 16 bases between them. Germline assignment: CDR1 SGHNT and CDR2 YENEEA. The CDR3 DNA reads TGTGCCAGCAGCCCATTGGACTACCGACCCTACGAGCAGTACTTC. It encodes CASSPLDYRPYEQYF.

The rearrangement uses TRBV30 and TRBJ2-4; tentative D call: TRBD1 (6 bases). Germline CDR1 GTSNPN, CDR2 SVGIG (reference sequence). This CDR3 is built from 15 residues. Trimming stripped 1 base from V and 0 bases from J, with 10 bases between. The CDR3 DNA reads as TGTGCCTGGAGTGACCCAGGGGAAGCCAAAAACATTCAGTACTTC. Encoded protein: CAWSDPGEAKNIQYF.